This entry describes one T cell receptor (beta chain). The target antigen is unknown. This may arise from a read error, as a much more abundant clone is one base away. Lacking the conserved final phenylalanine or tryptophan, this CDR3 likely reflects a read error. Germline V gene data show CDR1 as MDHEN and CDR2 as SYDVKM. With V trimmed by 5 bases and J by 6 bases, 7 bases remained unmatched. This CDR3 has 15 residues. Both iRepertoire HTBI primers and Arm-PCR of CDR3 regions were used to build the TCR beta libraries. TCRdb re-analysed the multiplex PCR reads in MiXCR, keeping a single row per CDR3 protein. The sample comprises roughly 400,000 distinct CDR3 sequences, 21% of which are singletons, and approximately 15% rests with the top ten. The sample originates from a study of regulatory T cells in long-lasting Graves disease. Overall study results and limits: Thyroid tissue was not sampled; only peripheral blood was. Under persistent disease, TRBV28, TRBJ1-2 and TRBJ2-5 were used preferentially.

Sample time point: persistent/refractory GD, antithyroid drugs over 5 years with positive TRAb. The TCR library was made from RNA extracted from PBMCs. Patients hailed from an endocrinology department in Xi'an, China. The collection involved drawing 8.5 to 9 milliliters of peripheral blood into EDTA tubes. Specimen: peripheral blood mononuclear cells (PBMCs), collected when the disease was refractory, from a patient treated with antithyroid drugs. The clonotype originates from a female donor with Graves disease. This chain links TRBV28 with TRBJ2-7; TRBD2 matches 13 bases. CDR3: CASSDRTSGSVEQYL. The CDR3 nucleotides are TGTGCCAGCAGTGACCGGACTAGCGGGAGTGTCGAGCAGTACCTC.